This TCR beta chain was observed in a study of cytomegalovirus exposure and HLA in healthy donors. Study as a whole: Falling in the Caucasian-associated ancestry cluster were roughly 80% of about 400 genotyped donors.

To note about this clone: Its cognate antigen is unknown.

13 Jbeta primers and 60 Vbeta primers were used for the PCR. Profiling relied on immunoSEQ multiplex PCR, and the TCRdb table lists in-frame clones only, not all of them. This table has approximately 92,000 clones, approximately 84% appearing once. Healthy individuals who donated bone marrow served as the donors. Findings of the study overall: More clonal expansion characterized HLA-associated TCR beta chains than equally common others in a later analysis. Indistinguishable V segments such as TRBV6-2 and TRBV6-3 were excluded.

CDR1 is SGDLS, CDR2 YYNGEE, per germline. This CDR3 comprises 14 residues. With V trimmed by 4 bases and J by 4 bases, 6 bases remained unmatched. The sequence derives from a girl aged 2 to 10 in good health and CMV-seropositive. The rearrangement uses TRBV9 and TRBJ2-7, with 9 bases fitting TRBD1. Material for sequencing was PBMCs. The CDR3 loop reads CASSSTGGWYEQYF. The CDR3 DNA is TGTGCCAGCAGCTCAACAGGGGGCTGGTACGAGCAGTACTTC.